Following are 18 T cell receptor beta chains from one sample sequenced in a study of cytomegalovirus exposure and HLA in healthy donors. Vbeta (60) and Jbeta (13) primers were used in the PCR. This table comes from immunoSEQ multiplex PCR, and its TCRdb copy is limited to in-frame clones, with some not included. The table lists about 200,000 clones. Sample: PBMCs. These receptors all come from a boy between 10 and 17 years old in good health and CMV-seronegative.

The V gene is TRBV5-1, the J gene TRBJ1-6; 9 nucleotides agree with TRBD1. CDR1 is SGHRS and CDR2 is YFSETQ in the germline V gene. J gave up 10 bases and V 2 bases, and 4 bases lay outside the gene matches. The CDR3 consists of 14 residues. The CDR3 reads CASSLDRGDSPLHF. The CDR3 region has the DNA TGCGCCAGCAGCTTAGACAGGGGGGACTCACCCCTCCACTTT.

CDR3 nucleotide sequence: TGTGCCAGTAGTAGCGGGACAGGGCTTGGCGCTTTCTTT. Translated, it gives CASSSGTGLGAFF. This chain links TRBV19 with TRBJ1-1; 9 bases fit TRBD1. The trim removed 4 bases at V and 11 bases at J, leaving 8 bases unmatched. The V gene's germline CDR1 is LNHDA and CDR2 SQIVND (reference sequence). There are 13 residues in the CDR3. Supplemented by reference TRBV19 and TRBJ1-1, the full variable domain reads DGGITQSPKYLFRKEGQNVTLSCEQNLNHDAMYWYRQDPGQGLRLIYYSQIVNDFQKGDIAEGYSVSREKKESFPLTVTSAQKNPTAFYLCASSSGTGLGAFFGQGTRLTVV.

The rearrangement links TRBV4-3 to TRBJ2-1, with 8 nucleotides matching TRBD2. The trim removed 0 bases at V and 4 bases at J, leaving 8 bases unmatched. The germline CDR1 and CDR2 sequences are LGHNA and YSLEER. This CDR3 is 17 amino acids long. Here the CDR3 reads CASSQDPSRGGYNEQFF. In DNA, the CDR3 is TGCGCCAGCAGCCAAGACCCGAGCCGCGGGGGGTACAATGAGCAGTTCTTC.

The V call is TRBV6-4, the J call TRBJ2-1, with TRBD2 matching 14 bases. The CDR3 is made up of 15 amino acids. J gave up 6 bases and V 6 bases, and 4 bases lay outside the gene matches. The germline V gene encodes CDR1 MRHNA and CDR2 SNTAGT. CDR3 sequence (DNA): TGTGCCAGCAGCGAGACTAGCGGGGGGGTCAATGAGCAGTTCTTC. This encodes CASSETSGGVNEQFF.

The chain combines TRBV5-4 with TRBJ1-2; D might be TRBD1 (6 bases). The CDR3 sequence is 13 residues long. V lost 3 bases and J 12 bases, leaving 18 bases between the germline ends. CDR1 and CDR2 (germline): SGHNT, YYREEE (reference sequence). Here the CDR3 reads CASSYPQGQGNTF. The CDR3 nucleotides read TGTGCCAGCAGCTACCCCCAGGGGCAAGGCAACACCTTC.

The V gene is TRBV6-1, the J gene TRBJ2-7; tentatively, D is TRBD2 (6 bases). Germline-derived CDR1 and CDR2 are MNHNS and SASEGT. CDR3 size: 20 residues. V lost 1 base and J lost 9, with 34 bases in between. The CDR3 here is CASSEGGGEGRGTLNRGQYF. The CDR3 DNA is TGTGCCAGCAGTGAAGGGGGCGGGGAAGGGCGAGGGACCCTAAATCGTGGGCAGTACTTC.

The chain couples TRBV7-2 to TRBJ2-7, with 16 bases matching TRBD2. CDR1 and CDR2 (germline): SGHTA, FQGNSA. The trim removed 5 bases at V and 3 bases at J, leaving 7 bases unmatched. This CDR3 spans 17 amino acids. The CDR3 sequence: CASSLLGLAGGHYEQYF. CDR3 nucleotides: TGTGCCAGCAGCCTATTGGGACTAGCGGGGGGGCACTACGAGCAGTACTTC.

V gene TRBV9 combines with J gene TRBJ1-1, with D maybe TRBD1 (6 bases). Germline CDR1 is SGDLS and CDR2 is YYNGEE. V lost 3 bases and J lost 3, with 12 bases in between. CDR3 length: 14 residues. CDR3 region: CASSAFGGHTEAFF. CDR3 in DNA: TGTGCCAGCAGCGCCTTCGGGGGGCACACTGAAGCTTTCTTT.

The chain has TRBV7-2 and TRBJ2-2, with 9 bases lining up with TRBD1. There are 15 residues in the CDR3. With 3 bases clipped from V and 1 base from J, the junction kept 0 bases outside the gene matches. Germline CDR1 SGHTA, CDR2 FQGNSA. In nucleotides, the CDR3 is TGTGCCAGCAGCTTGACAGGGGGGAACACCGGGGAGCTGTTTTTT. It is translated as CASSLTGGNTGELFF.

CDR3 sequence reads: CASSWSSAPNEQYF. The CDR3 bases are TGTGCCAGTAGTTGGAGCTCGGCGCCCAACGAGCAGTACTTC. The V gene is TRBV19, the J gene TRBJ2-7; no clear D gene. V lost 5 bases and J 5 bases, leaving 16 bases between the germline ends. The V gene's germline CDR1 is LNHDA and CDR2 SQIVND (reference sequence). The length of the CDR3 is 14 residues. The full variable domain, with the rest looked up from reference TRBV19 and TRBJ2-7, is DGGITQSPKYLFRKEGQNVTLSCEQNLNHDAMYWYRQDPGQGLRLIYYSQIVNDFQKGDIAEGYSVSREKKESFPLTVTSAQKNPTAFYLCASSWSSAPNEQYFGPGTRLTVT.

This chain joins TRBV27 and TRBJ2-7, with TRBD1 identical over 7 bases. Germline CDR1 and CDR2: MNHEY and SMNVEV (reference sequence). The V gene end was trimmed by 3 bases and the J gene end by 3 bases; junction bases not matched to a gene: 2. CDR3 length: 13 residues. The CDR3 loop reads CASSFSGGYEQYF. The CDR3, as DNA: TGTGCCAGCAGTTTTTCAGGGGGCTACGAGCAGTACTTC.

V and J are TRBV9 and TRBJ2-4; tentative D call: TRBD2 (5 bases). Between the trimmed V and J ends, which lost 0 bases and 6 bases, there was a span of 13 bases. CDR1 is SGDLS and CDR2 is YYNGEE in the germline V gene. The CDR3 extends over 15 amino acids. In DNA, the CDR3 is TGTGCCAGCAGCGTAGGCCCCTTAGGGAGAAACATTCAGTACTTC. It codes for CASSVGPLGRNIQYF. The variable domain in full, with the rest retrieved from reference TRBV9 and TRBJ2-4, is DSGVTQTPKHLITATGQRVTLRCSPRSGDLSVYWYQQSLDQGLQFLIQYYNGEERAKGNILERFSAQQFPDLHSELNLSSLELGDSALYFCASSVGPLGRNIQYFGAGTRLSVL.

The V call is TRBV5-5, the J call TRBJ2-2; D is possibly TRBD1 (6 bases). The germline V gene encodes CDR1 SGHKS and CDR2 YYEKEE (reference sequence). V lost 5 bases, J lost 3 bases, and 11 bases lay in between. The CDR3 is made up of 14 amino acids. CDR3 residues: CASSRDTDTGELFF. The CDR3 DNA reads TGTGCCAGCAGTCGGGACACGGACACCGGGGAGCTGTTTTTT.

The chain carries TRBV27 and TRBJ1-5; D is ambiguous. From germline, CDR1 is MNHEY and CDR2 SMNVEV (reference sequence). With 5 bases removed from V and 4 bases from J, the gap between germline ends came to 21 bases. The CDR3 loop spans 17 amino acids. The CDR3 DNA reads TGTGCCAGCAGTCCAAGAGCGTGGACTTCGCGGAATCAGCCCCAGCATTTT. Its translation is CASSPRAWTSRNQPQHF.

CDR3: CASRGGSTNYGYTF. CDR3 DNA: TGCGCCAGCCGTGGGGGCTCAACTAACTATGGCTACACCTTC. The chain joins TRBV4-1 to TRBJ1-2; D possibly corresponds to TRBD1 (6 bases). This CDR3 has 14 residues. V lost 8 bases and J lost 0, with 13 bases in between. Germline CDR1 is MGHRA and CDR2 is YSYEKL.

The chain couples TRBV6-1 to TRBJ1-1, with 7 bases aligning to TRBD1. J was trimmed by 1 base and V by 3 bases; bases with no gene match: 5. The CDR3 extends over 15 amino acids. Germline CDR1 MNHNS, CDR2 SASEGT. CDR3 DNA: TGTGCCAGCAGTGACCGACAGGGAAAGAACACTGAAGCTTTCTTT. This codes for CASSDRQGKNTEAFF.

The chain combines TRBV5-1 with TRBJ1-5, with unresolved D. The germline V and J ends were trimmed by 5 bases and 4 bases, with 10 bases remaining between them. CDR3 length: 13 residues. In germline, CDR1 is SGHRS, CDR2 YFSETQ. The chain's CDR3 is CASSAGENQPQHF. The CDR3 DNA reads as TGCGCCAGCAGTGCAGGCGAAAATCAGCCCCAGCATTTT.

This chain connects TRBV7-2 to TRBJ1-2; the match to TRBD1 covers 10 bases. CDR3 length: 15 amino acids. Germline values: CDR1 SGHTA, CDR2 FQGNSA. Trimming took 1 base from V and 6 from J; bases not matched to a gene: 5. CDR3 nucleotide sequence: TGTGCCAGCAGCTTAGTTTTGGGACAGGGGAATGGCTACACCTTC. It translates to CASSLVLGQGNGYTF.